Below, one T cell receptor beta chain is given with its context. As yet, its antigen is unknown. J gave up 12 bases and V 0 bases, and 7 bases lay outside the gene matches. The CDR3 length is 16 residues. The V gene's germline CDR1 is MGHRA and CDR2 YSYEKL. The authors ran a second PCR of roughly 6 to 11 cycles using a sample-barcoded 5' primer and a J-beta primer mix. The template-switch adaptor was a 5' adaptor with 12 random nucleotides. It tagged each cDNA molecule. TCRdb re-analysed the 5' RACE reads in MiXCR, keeping a single row per CDR3 protein. The sample holds about 1.4 million distinct CDR3 sequences, almost 60% seen once. This sample was taken from a study of blood T cells in healthy people across ages. Study-level points and caveats: While age rose, TCR beta diversity per million T cells dropped in a roughly linear way.

The rearrangement uses TRBV4-1 and TRBJ2-1, with TRBD2 matching 14 bases. Sequencing was done on a sample of blood. This receptor was identified in a man between 18 and 29 years old in good health. CDR3 DNA sequence: TGCGCCAGCAGCCAAGAATCTAGGACTAGCGGGAGGAGGCAGTTCTTC. It specifies CASSQESRTSGRRQFF.